These 16 T cell receptor beta chains originate from one sample sequenced in a study of response to subunit inactivated influenza vaccine. TCRdb processed the RT-PCR reads anew with MiXCR; each CDR3 protein has one entry. The table lists around 500,000 distinct CDR3 sequences, approximately 11% of them singletons. Sequencing used PBMCs from blood, obtained about 40 days after vaccination. The receptor set was obtained from a man aged 50-59 years who received an inactivated influenza vaccine.

The chain recombines TRBV6-1 with TRBJ2-7, with D hard to call. Trimming pared 0 bases from V and 0 bases from J, leaving 15 bases between. The CDR3 runs to 17 residues. The germline V gene has CDR1 MNHNS and CDR2 SASEGT. The CDR3 region is CASSEASLGERSYEQYF. The CDR3 DNA reads as TGTGCCAGCAGTGAAGCTTCCCTAGGAGAGCGCTCCTACGAGCAGTACTTC.

This clonotype was counted ten times or more. The chain uses TRBV6-5 and TRBJ2-5, with D hard to call. Germline lookup yields CDR1 MNHEY and CDR2 SVGAGI. The CDR3 runs to 13 residues. Trimming stripped 4 bases from V and 5 bases from J, with 11 bases between. CDR3 residues: CASSFLYGETQYF. As DNA, the CDR3 is TGTGCCAGCAGTTTCCTCTATGGTGAGACCCAGTACTTC.

The chain has TRBV5-1 and TRBJ2-3; D may be TRBD2 (5 bases). The CDR3 runs to 15 residues. Trimming left V 8 bases short and J 4 bases short, with 20 bases between. Per germline, CDR1 SGHRS and CDR2 YFSETQ. CDR3 in amino acids: CASTLRGFAADTQYF. The CDR3 region has the DNA TGCGCCAGTACTCTTCGGGGTTTTGCGGCAGATACGCAGTATTTT.

This clonotype was seen a handful of times. The CDR3 region is CATRERTDGELFF. The DNA of the CDR3 is TGTGCCACCAGGGAACGGACTGACGGGGAGCTGTTTTTT. V is TRBV15 and J is TRBJ2-2; D perhaps matches TRBD2 (5 bases). CDR3 length: 13 residues. Per the germline V gene, CDR1 is LNHNV and CDR2 is YYDKDF (reference sequence). V lost 6 bases and J 7 bases, leaving 12 bases between the germline ends.

The sample holds a few counts of this clonotype. V is TRBV10-3 and J is TRBJ2-7, with D unclear. The V end was cut by 4 bases, the J end by 0 bases, with 10 bases between. The CDR3 sequence is 14 residues long. CDR1 is ENHRY and CDR2 is SYGVKD in the germline V gene. The CDR3 region has the DNA TGTGCCATCAGTGCCCTGGAAGTCTCCTACGAGCAGTACTTC. Translation: CAISALEVSYEQYF.

V and J are TRBV6-2 or TRBV6-3 and TRBJ2-2; no reliable D call. Looked up from germline, CDR1 is MNHEY and CDR2 is SVGEGT. This CDR3 region has 12 residues. V lost 5 bases, J lost 11 bases, and 12 bases lay in between. In DNA form, the CDR3 reads TGTGCCAGCAGTGATCCGAGTGACGAGCTGTTTTTT. Its protein product is CASSDPSDELFF.

This clonotype was seen ten or more times. The CDR3 DNA follows: TGCAGTGCTAGCCCTGTGGCAGTGAATCAGCCCCAGCATTTT. It is translated as CSASPVAVNQPQHF. This sequence joins TRBV20-1 and TRBJ1-5; D remains unclear. Per the germline V gene, CDR1 is DFQATT and CDR2 is SNEGSKA (reference sequence). V lost 3 bases and J 4 bases, leaving 13 bases between the germline ends. The CDR3 extends over 14 amino acids.

This clonotype appeared a few times. The chain has TRBV5-1 and TRBJ2-5; D is uncertain. V gave up 3 bases and J gave up 5 bases, with 14 bases separating them. The CDR3 totals 14 residues. Per germline, CDR1 SGHRS and CDR2 YFSETQ. CDR3 sequence: CASSSGRGEETQYF. CDR3 sequence (DNA): TGCGCCAGCAGCTCGGGTCGAGGAGAGGAGACCCAGTACTTC.

V is TRBV28 and J is TRBJ1-5; D remains ambiguous. Germline V gene sequence: CDR1 MDHEN, CDR2 SYDVKM. This CDR3 comprises 15 residues. V dropped 3 bases and J dropped 4 bases, with 13 bases sitting between them. CDR3 amino acids: CASSFRDKLNQPQHF. The CDR3 DNA is TGTGCCAGCAGTTTTCGCGACAAGCTTAATCAGCCCCAGCATTTT.

This clonotype turned up a few times. The CDR3 nucleotides are TGCAGTGCTATCCGTTTGACGGAAACTAGCAATCAGCCCCAGCATTTT. Its translation: CSAIRLTETSNQPQHF. The J gene is TRBJ1-5, the V gene TRBV20-1; D is unresolved. There are 16 residues in the CDR3. V was cut by 4 bases and J by 0 bases, with 16 bases left in between. Germline CDR1 is DFQATT and CDR2 is SNEGSKA (reference sequence).

This rearrangement joins TRBV7-9 to TRBJ2-2, with 8 bases identical to TRBD1. Germline values: CDR1 SEHNR, CDR2 FQNEAQ (reference sequence). The CDR3 has 17 residues. The ends lost 0 bases at V and 6 bases at J; junction bases unmatched: 9. The CDR3 sequence is CASSLAGQATYPGELFF. In DNA, the CDR3 is TGTGCCAGCAGCTTAGCGGGACAGGCCACGTATCCCGGGGAGCTGTTTTTT. The full variable domain, completed using reference TRBV7-9 and TRBJ2-2, is DTGVSQNPRHKITKRGQNVTFRCDPISEHNRLYWYRQTLGQGPEFLTYFQNEAQLEKSRLLSDRFSAERPKGSFSTLEIQRTEQGDSAMYLCASSLAGQATYPGELFFGEGSRLTVL.

With regard to this clonotype: Mismatch with germline at one junction end may stem from a read error. The V and J genes are TRBV12-3 or TRBV12-4 and TRBJ1-2; no clear D. The CDR3 spans 9 residues. In DNA, the CDR3 is TGTGCCAGCAGTTTTTGGCCGGGCTTC. The encoded protein is CASSFWPGF.

This clonotype appeared a single time. The chain uses TRBV6-1 and TRBJ1-1, with 7 positions matching TRBD1. Unmatched junction bases numbered 18, after V lost 6 bases and J lost 5 bases. From germline, CDR1 is MNHNS and CDR2 SASEGT. The CDR3 totals 17 residues. CDR3 sequence (DNA): TGTGCCAGCAGGAAAGACAGGGTGGGGCGTTATTCAACTGAAGCTTTCTTT. Translation gives CASRKDRVGRYSTEAFF.

This clonotype was recorded many times. The chain links TRBV12-3 or TRBV12-4 to TRBJ2-7, with unresolved D. The CDR3 totals 13 residues. The germline V and J ends were trimmed by 5 bases and 4 bases, with 12 bases remaining between them. In DNA, the CDR3 is TGTGCCAGCAGTCCCTCGTCCGAGTACGAGCAGTACTTC. Translating it yields CASSPSSEYEQYF.

This clonotype was recorded a few times. This chain connects TRBV5-1 to TRBJ2-5; 7 nucleotides align to TRBD2. The trim removed 0 bases at V and 5 bases at J, leaving 7 bases unmatched. The CDR3 runs 15 residues. Germline V gene data show CDR1 as SGHRS and CDR2 as YFSETQ. CDR3 in DNA: TGCGCCAGCAGCTTGGGGTCGATGGGAGGGGAGACCCAGTACTTC. Its translation: CASSLGSMGGETQYF. The full variable domain, rest sourced from reference TRBV5-1 and TRBJ2-5, is KAGVTQTPRYLIKTRGQQVTLSCSPISGHRSVSWYQQTPGQGLQFLFEYFSETQRNKGNFPGRFSGRQFSNSRSEMNVSTLELGDSALYLCASSLGSMGGETQYFGPGTRLLVL.

This clonotype was seen a few times. The chain's CDR3 is CSARGARGVLEGKLFF. The CDR3 bases are TGCAGTGCTAGGGGCGCGAGAGGGGTCTTGGAAGGGAAACTGTTTTTT. This chain joins TRBV20-1 and TRBJ1-4; D might be TRBD1 (5 bases). Trimming took off 3 bases at V and 11 bases at J, with 25 bases between the two ends. Germline V gene sequence: CDR1 DFQATT, CDR2 SNEGSKA (reference sequence). The CDR3 loop spans 16 amino acids.